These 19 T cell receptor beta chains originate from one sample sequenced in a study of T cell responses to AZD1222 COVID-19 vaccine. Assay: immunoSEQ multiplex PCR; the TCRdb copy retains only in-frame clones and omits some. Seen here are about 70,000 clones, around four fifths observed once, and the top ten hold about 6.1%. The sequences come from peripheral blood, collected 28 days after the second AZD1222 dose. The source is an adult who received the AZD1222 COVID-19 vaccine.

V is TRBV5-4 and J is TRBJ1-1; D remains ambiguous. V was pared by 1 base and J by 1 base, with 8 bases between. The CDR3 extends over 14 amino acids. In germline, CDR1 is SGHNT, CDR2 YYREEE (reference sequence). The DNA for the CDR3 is TGTGCCAGCAGCTTGATTTCAGGGAACACTGAAGCTTTCTTT. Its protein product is CASSLISGNTEAFF.

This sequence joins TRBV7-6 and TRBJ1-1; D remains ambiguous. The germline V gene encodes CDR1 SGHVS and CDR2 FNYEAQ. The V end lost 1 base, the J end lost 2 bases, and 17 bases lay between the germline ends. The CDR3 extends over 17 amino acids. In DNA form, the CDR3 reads TGTGCCAGCAGCTTAGGGGCCCCAAGTGTACAAAACACTGAAGCTTTCTTT. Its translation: CASSLGAPSVQNTEAFF.

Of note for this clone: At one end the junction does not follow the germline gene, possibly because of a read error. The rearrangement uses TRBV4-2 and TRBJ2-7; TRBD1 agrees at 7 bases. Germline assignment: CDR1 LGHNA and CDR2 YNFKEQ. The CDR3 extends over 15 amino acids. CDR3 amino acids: CASSQEQGFSDEQYF. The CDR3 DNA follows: TGTGCCAGCAGCCAAGAACAGGGGTTCTCCGACGAGCAGTACTTC.

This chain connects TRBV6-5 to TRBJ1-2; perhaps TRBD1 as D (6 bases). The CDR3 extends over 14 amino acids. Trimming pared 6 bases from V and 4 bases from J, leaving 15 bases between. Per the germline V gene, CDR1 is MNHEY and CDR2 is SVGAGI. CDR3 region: CASSSQGGRYGYTF. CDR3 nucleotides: TGTGCCAGCAGCTCCCAAGGGGGGCGCTATGGCTACACCTTC.

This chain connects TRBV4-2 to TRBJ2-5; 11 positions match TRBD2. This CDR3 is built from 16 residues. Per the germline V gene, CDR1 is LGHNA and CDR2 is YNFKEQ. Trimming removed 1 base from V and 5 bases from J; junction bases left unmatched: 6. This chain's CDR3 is CASSQARSGGAETQYF. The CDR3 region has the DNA TGTGCCAGCAGCCAAGCGCGTAGCGGGGGGGCGGAGACCCAGTACTTC.

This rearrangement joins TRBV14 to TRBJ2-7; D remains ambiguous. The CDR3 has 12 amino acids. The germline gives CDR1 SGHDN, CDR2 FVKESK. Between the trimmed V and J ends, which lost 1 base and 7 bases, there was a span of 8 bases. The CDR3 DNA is TGTGCCAGCAGCCAAGGGGTCTGGGAGCAGTACTTC. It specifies CASSQGVWEQYF.

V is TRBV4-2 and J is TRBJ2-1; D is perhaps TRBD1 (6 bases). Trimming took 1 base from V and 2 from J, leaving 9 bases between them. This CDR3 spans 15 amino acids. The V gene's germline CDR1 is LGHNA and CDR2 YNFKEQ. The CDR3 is CASSQGTVTYNEQFF. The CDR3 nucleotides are TGTGCCAGCAGCCAAGGGACAGTAACCTACAATGAGCAGTTCTTC.

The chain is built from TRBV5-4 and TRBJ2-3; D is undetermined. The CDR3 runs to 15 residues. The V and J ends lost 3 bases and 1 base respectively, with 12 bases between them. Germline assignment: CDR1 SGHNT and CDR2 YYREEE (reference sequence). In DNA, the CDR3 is TGTGCCAGCAGCTCCAGATTACTGCGCACAGATACGCAGTATTTT. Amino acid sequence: CASSSRLLRTDTQYF.

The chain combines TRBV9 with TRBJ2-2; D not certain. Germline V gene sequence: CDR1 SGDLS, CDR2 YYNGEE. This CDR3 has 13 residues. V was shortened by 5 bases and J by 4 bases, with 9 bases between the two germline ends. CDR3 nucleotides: TGTGCCAGCAGGGAGAGAACCACCGGGGAGCTGTTTTTT. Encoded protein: CASRERTTGELFF.

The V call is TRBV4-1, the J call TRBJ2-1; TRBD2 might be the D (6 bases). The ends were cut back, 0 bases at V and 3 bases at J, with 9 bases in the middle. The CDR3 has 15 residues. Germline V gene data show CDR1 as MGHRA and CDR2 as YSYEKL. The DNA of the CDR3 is TGCGCCAGCAGCCAAGACAGTAGCGGCTACAATGAGCAGTTCTTC. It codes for CASSQDSSGYNEQFF.

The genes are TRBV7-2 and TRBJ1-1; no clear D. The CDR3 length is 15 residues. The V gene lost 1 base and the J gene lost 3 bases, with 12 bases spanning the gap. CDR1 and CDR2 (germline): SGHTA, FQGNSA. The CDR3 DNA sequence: TGTGCCAGCAGCTTAGATTGGGGAGCGGACACTGAAGCTTTCTTT. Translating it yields CASSLDWGADTEAFF. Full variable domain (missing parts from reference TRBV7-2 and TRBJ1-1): GAGVSQSPSNKVTEKGKDVELRCDPISGHTALYWYRQSLGQGLEFLIYFQGNSAPDKSGLPSDRFSAERTGGSVSTLTIQRTQQEDSAVYLCASSLDWGADTEAFFGQGTRLTVV.

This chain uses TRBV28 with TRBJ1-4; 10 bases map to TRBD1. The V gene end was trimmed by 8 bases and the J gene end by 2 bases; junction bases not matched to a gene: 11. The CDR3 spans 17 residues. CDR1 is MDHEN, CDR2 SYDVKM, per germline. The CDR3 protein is CASFRDRGPHTNEKLFF. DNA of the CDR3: TGTGCCAGCTTCCGGGACAGGGGACCCCACACTAATGAAAAACTGTTTTTT.

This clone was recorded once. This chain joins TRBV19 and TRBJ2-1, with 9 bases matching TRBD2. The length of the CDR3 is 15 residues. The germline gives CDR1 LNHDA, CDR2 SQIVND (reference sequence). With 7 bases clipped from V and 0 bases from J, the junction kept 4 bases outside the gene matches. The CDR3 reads CASIQRGDSYNEQFF. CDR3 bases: TGTGCCAGTATTCAGCGGGGGGACTCCTACAATGAGCAGTTCTTC.

The CDR3 is CASTPGPVSGANVLTF. The CDR3 DNA follows: TGTGCCAGCACCCCGGGACCGGTCTCTGGGGCCAACGTCCTGACTTTC. This rearrangement joins TRBV2 to TRBJ2-6; D may be TRBD1 or TRBD2 (5 bases each). This CDR3 region has 16 residues. V shed 7 bases and J shed 0 bases, with 13 bases lying between them. Germline CDR1 and CDR2: SNHLY and FYNNEI.

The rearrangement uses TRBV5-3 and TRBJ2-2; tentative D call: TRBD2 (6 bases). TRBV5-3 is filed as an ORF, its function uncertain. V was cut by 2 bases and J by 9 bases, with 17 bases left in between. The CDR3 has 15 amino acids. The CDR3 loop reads CARSFPGLLWRELFF. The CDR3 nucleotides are TGTGCCAGAAGCTTTCCGGGACTCTTATGGAGGGAGCTGTTTTTT.

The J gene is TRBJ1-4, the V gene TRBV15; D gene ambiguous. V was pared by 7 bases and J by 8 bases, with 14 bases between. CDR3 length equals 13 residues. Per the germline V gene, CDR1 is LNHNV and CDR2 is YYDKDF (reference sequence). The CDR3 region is CATKFRVREKLFF. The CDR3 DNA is TGTGCCACCAAGTTCCGGGTTAGGGAAAAACTGTTTTTT.

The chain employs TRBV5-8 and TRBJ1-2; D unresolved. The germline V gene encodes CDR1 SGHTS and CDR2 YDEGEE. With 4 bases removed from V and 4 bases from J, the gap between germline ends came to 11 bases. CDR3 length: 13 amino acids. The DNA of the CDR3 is TGTGCCAGCAGCCGTAAAGGTCCCTATGGCTACACCTTC. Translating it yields CASSRKGPYGYTF.

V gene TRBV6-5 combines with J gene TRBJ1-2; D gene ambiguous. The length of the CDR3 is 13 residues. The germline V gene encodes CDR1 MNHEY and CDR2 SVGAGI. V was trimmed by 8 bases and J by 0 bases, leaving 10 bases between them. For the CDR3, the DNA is TGTGCCAGCGGCTTCACAGCTAACTATGGCTACACCTTC. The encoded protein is CASGFTANYGYTF.

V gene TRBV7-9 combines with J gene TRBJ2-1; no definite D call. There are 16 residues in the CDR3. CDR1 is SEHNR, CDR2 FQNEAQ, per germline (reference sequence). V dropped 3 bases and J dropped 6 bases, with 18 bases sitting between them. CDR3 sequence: CASSFLMGIGANEQFF. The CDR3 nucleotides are TGTGCCAGCAGCTTTTTAATGGGAATCGGCGCCAATGAGCAGTTCTTC.